The 12 T cell receptor beta chains below all came from one sample that was sequenced in a study of blood T cell repertoires in COVID-19. The assay was immunoSEQ multiplex PCR, and TCRdb's table has in-frame clones only and misses some. The table shows fewer than 35,000 clones, with around 87% occurring only once. Sample: peripheral blood. These receptors originate from a man aged 60 to 75 with active COVID-19.

The chain uses TRBV9 and TRBJ1-6; a possible D gene is TRBD1 (6 bases). The CDR3 consists of 14 residues. Germline values: CDR1 SGDLS, CDR2 YYNGEE. Trimming removed 0 bases from V and 6 bases from J, with 7 bases in between. CDR3 residues: CASSVGQANSPLHF. The CDR3 bases are TGTGCCAGCAGCGTAGGACAGGCTAATTCACCCCTCCACTTT.

The chain combines TRBV14 with TRBJ1-6, with a weak D call TRBD1 (6 bases). CDR3 length: 13 amino acids. Germline assignment: CDR1 SGHDN and CDR2 FVKESK. Trimming removed 5 bases from V and 8 bases from J, with 10 bases in between. Here the CDR3 DNA reads TGTGCCAGCAGCATACACAGGGATTCACCCCTCCACTTT. Amino acid sequence: CASSIHRDSPLHF. The full variable domain, rest sourced from reference TRBV14 and TRBJ1-6, is EAGVTQFPSHSVIEKGQTVTLRCDPISGHDNLYWYRRVMGKEIKFLLHFVKESKQDESGMPNNRFLAERTGGTYSTLKVQPAELEDSGVYFCASSIHRDSPLHFGNGTRLTVT.

V and J are TRBV7-8 and TRBJ1-4, with D hard to call. This CDR3 is built from 15 residues. V lost 1 base to trimming and J lost 14 bases, with 20 bases between them. Germline V gives CDR1 SGHVS, CDR2 FQNEAQ. CDR3 in amino acids: CASSLVAGLFAALFF. The CDR3 DNA reads as TGTGCCAGCAGCTTAGTAGCCGGACTCTTCGCAGCCCTGTTTTTT.

The chain links TRBV6-1 to TRBJ2-1; 8 nucleotides line up with TRBD2. The germline CDR1 and CDR2 sequences are MNHNS and SASEGT. Germline trimming cut 2 bases from V and 7 bases from J; bases unmatched to any gene: 7. The CDR3 covers 15 residues. CDR3: CASSERSGGGNEQFF. The CDR3 DNA reads TGTGCCAGCAGTGAACGGAGCGGGGGAGGTAATGAGCAGTTCTTC.

This clone was detected only once. This chain uses TRBV2 with TRBJ2-3; 10 nucleotides agree with TRBD1. V was clipped by 3 bases and J by 3 bases; unmatched bases: 9. This CDR3 has 17 amino acids. Germline V gives CDR1 SNHLY, CDR2 FYNNEI. The CDR3 is CASSDLPGQGFTDTQYF. DNA of the CDR3: TGTGCCAGCAGTGATTTACCGGGACAGGGGTTTACAGATACGCAGTATTTT.

The CDR3, as DNA: TGTGCCAGCAGTGAAGGGACCGGGACAGCCGGAAACACCATATATTTT. It translates to CASSEGTGTAGNTIYF. The J gene is TRBJ1-3, the V gene TRBV6-1; 7 nucleotides align to TRBD1. This CDR3 is 16 amino acids long. The V and J ends lost 1 base and 4 bases, in that order; junction bases with no gene match: 7. The germline V gene encodes CDR1 MNHNS and CDR2 SASEGT.

This clone was observed a few times. CDR3 protein: CASSLTAQETQYF. CDR3 sequence (DNA): TGTGCCAGCAGCTTAACAGCTCAAGAGACCCAGTACTTC. This chain links TRBV7-9 with TRBJ2-5; D ambiguous. V was pared by 2 bases and J by 2 bases, with 6 bases between. From germline, CDR1 is SEHNR and CDR2 FQNEAQ (reference sequence). This CDR3 has 13 amino acids.

The chain has TRBV14 and TRBJ2-7, with a tentative D call TRBD2 (5 bases). The length of the CDR3 is 13 residues. V lost 1 base to trimming and J lost 3 bases, with 7 bases between them. Per germline, CDR1 SGHDN and CDR2 FVKESK. CDR3 residues: CASSQGGSYEQYF. CDR3 DNA: TGTGCCAGCAGCCAAGGAGGGAGCTACGAGCAGTACTTC. The full variable domain, its missing parts supplied by reference TRBV14 and TRBJ2-7, is EAGVTQFPSHSVIEKGQTVTLRCDPISGHDNLYWYRRVMGKEIKFLLHFVKESKQDESGMPNNRFLAERTGGTYSTLKVQPAELEDSGVYFCASSQGGSYEQYFGPGTRLTVT.

The V and J genes are TRBV7-6 and TRBJ2-1, with 7 nucleotides matching TRBD2. The V gene's germline CDR1 is SGHVS and CDR2 FNYEAQ. There are 15 residues in the CDR3. The ends lost 4 bases at V and 3 bases at J; junction bases unmatched: 6. For the CDR3, the DNA is TGTGCCAGCAGCTGGGGGGGGAATAACTACAATGAGCAGTTCTTC. Residues: CASSWGGNNYNEQFF.

The chain links TRBV29-1 to TRBJ2-6; TRBD1 aligns across 8 bases. In germline, CDR1 is SQVTM, CDR2 ANQGSEA. V dropped 7 bases and J dropped 0; count of bases not matched to a gene: 14. This CDR3 spans 18 amino acids. In nucleotides, the CDR3 is TGCAGCGCCGGCGGGATACAGGGGGTCTCCTCTGGGGCCAACGTCCTGACTTTC. It translates to CSAGGIQGVSSGANVLTF. Drawing the rest from reference TRBV29-1 and TRBJ2-6, the complete variable domain is SAVISQKPSRDICQRGTSLTIQCQVDSQVTMMFWYRQQPGQSLTLIATANQGSEATYESGFVIDKFPISRPNLTFSTLTVSNMSPEDSSIYLCSAGGIQGVSSGANVLTFGAGSRLTVL.

This clone has just a few counts. This chain uses TRBV5-4 with TRBJ1-2; 10 bases match TRBD1. Germline lookup yields CDR1 SGHNT and CDR2 YYREEE (reference sequence). The CDR3 runs 15 residues. J was trimmed by 5 bases and V by 4 bases; bases with no gene match: 8. This CDR3 is CASSPGQGGKYGYTF. CDR3 coding DNA: TGTGCCAGCAGCCCCGGACAGGGGGGTAAATATGGCTACACCTTC.

The chain uses TRBV27 and TRBJ2-1, with 11 positions matching TRBD1. J lost 8 bases, V lost 1 base, and 4 bases had no gene match. The CDR3 extends over 15 amino acids. Germline CDR1 and CDR2: MNHEY and SMNVEV (reference sequence). As DNA, the CDR3 is TGTGCCAGCAGTTTATTGGGACAGGGGGTTGATGAGCAGTTCTTC. This translates into CASSLLGQGVDEQFF.